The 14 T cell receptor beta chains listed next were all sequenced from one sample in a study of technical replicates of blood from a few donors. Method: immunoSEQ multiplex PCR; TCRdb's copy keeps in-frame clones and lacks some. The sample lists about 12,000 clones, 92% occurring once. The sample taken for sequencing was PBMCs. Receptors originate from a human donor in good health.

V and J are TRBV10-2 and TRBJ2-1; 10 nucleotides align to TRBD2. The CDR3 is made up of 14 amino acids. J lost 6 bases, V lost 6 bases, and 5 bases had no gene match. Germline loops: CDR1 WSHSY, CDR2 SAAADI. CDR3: CASRPGLATNEQFF. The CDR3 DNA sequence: TGCGCCAGCAGACCGGGACTAGCGACCAATGAGCAGTTCTTC.

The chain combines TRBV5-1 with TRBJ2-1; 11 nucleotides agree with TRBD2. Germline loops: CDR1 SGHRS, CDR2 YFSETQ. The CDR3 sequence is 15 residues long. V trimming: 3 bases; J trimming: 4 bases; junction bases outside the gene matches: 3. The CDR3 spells CASSWGLADYNEQFF. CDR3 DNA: TGCGCCAGCAGCTGGGGACTAGCGGATTACAATGAGCAGTTCTTC.

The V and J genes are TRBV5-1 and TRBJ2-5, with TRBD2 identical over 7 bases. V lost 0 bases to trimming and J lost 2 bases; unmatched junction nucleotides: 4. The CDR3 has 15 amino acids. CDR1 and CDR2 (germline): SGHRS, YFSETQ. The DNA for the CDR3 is TGCGCCAGCAGCTTGGTTGGGGGAGGGCAAGAGACCCAGTACTTC. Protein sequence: CASSLVGGGQETQYF.

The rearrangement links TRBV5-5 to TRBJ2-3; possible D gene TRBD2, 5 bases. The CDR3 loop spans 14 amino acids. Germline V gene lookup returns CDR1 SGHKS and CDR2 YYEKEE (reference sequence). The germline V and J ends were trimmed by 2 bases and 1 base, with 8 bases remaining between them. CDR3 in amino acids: CASSFDGGTDTQYF. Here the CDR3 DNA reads TGTGCCAGCAGCTTTGACGGGGGCACAGATACGCAGTATTTT.

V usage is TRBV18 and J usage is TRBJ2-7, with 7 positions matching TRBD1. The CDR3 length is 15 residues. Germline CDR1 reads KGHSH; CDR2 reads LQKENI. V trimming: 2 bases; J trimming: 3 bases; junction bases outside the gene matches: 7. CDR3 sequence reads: CASSPGRGQNYEQYF. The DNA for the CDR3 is TGTGCCAGCTCACCAGGTAGGGGGCAAAACTACGAGCAGTACTTC.

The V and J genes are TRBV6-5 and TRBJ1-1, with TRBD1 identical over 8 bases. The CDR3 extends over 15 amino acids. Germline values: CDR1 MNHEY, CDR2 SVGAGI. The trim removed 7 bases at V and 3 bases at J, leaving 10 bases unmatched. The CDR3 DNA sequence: TGTGCCAGCACTACAGCGACAGGGGCGGACACTGAAGCTTTCTTT. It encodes CASTTATGADTEAFF.

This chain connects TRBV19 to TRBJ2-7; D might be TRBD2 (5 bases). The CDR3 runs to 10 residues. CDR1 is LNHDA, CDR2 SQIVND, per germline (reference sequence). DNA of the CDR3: TGTGCCAGTAGTATAGGGACTTCCTCGGTC. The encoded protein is CASSIGTSSV.

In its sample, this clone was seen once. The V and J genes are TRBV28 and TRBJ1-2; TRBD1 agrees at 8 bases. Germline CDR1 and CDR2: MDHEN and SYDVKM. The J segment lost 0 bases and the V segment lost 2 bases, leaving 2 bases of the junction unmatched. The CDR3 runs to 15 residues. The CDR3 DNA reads TGTGCCAGCAGTTTAGGGACAGGACCTAACTATGGCTACACCTTC. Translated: CASSLGTGPNYGYTF.

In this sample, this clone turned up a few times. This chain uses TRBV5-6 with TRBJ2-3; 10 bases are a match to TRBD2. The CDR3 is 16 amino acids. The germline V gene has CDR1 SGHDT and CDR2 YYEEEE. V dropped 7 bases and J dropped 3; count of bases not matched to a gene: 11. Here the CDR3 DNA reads TGTGCCAGCTCCCAGGGAGCTAGCGGGAGAACAGATACGCAGTATTTT. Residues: CASSQGASGRTDTQYF.

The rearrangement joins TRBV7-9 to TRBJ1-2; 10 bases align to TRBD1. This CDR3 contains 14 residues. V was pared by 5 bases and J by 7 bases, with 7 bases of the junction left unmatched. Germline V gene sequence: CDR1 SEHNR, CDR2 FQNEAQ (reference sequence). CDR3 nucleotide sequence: TGTGCCAGCAGCCGTGACAGGGGGCATATTGGCTACACCTTC. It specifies CASSRDRGHIGYTF. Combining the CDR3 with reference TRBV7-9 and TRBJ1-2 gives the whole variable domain DTGVSQNPRHKITKRGQNVTFRCDPISEHNRLYWYRQTLGQGPEFLTYFQNEAQLEKSRLLSDRFSAERPKGSFSTLEIQRTEQGDSAMYLCASSRDRGHIGYTFGSGTRLTVV.

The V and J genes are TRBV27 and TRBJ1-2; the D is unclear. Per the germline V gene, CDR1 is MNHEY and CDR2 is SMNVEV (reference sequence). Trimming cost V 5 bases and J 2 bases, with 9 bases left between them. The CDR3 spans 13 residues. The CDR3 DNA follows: TGTGCCAGCAGTCTGGCCAGAAACTATGGCTACACCTTC. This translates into CASSLARNYGYTF.

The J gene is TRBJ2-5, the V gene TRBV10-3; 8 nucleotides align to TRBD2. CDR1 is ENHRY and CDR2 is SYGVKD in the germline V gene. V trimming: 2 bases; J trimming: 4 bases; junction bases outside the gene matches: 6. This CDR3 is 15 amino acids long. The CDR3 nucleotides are TGTGCCATCAGTGAGGCGGGAGGTGAATTAGAGACCCAGTACTTC. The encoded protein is CAISEAGGELETQYF.

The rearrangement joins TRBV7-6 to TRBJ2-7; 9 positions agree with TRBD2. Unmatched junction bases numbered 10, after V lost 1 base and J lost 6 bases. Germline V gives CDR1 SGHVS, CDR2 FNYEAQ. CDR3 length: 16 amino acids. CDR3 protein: CASSLGLGSGSGEQYF. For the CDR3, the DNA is TGTGCCAGCAGCTTAGGGTTGGGTAGCGGGAGTGGCGAGCAGTACTTC.

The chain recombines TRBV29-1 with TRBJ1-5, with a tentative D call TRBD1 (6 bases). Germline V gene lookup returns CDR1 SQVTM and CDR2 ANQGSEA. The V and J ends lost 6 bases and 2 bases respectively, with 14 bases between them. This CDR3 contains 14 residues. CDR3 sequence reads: CSVVAPGGNQPQHF. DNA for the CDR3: TGCAGCGTCGTGGCCCCAGGGGGCAATCAGCCCCAGCATTTT.